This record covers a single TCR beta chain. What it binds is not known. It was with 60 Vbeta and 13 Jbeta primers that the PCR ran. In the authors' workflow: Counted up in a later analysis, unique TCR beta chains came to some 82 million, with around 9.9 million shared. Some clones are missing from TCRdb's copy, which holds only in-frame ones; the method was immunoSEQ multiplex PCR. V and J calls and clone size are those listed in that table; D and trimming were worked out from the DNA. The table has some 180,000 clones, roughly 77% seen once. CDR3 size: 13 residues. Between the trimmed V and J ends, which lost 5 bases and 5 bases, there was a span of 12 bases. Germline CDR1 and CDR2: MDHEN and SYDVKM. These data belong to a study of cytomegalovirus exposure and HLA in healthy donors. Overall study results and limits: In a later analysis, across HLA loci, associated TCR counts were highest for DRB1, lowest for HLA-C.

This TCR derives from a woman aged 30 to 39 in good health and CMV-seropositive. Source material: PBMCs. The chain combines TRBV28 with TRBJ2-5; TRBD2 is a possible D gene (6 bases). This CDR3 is CASSPRRAETQYF. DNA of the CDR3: TGTGCCAGCAGTCCACGGAGGGCGGAGACCCAGTACTTC.